The 27 T cell receptor beta chains below come from one sample, sequenced in a study of T cells in Graves' hyperthyroidism and ophthalmopathy. TCR beta CDR3 sequences were amplified from RNA transcripts. An initial round of RT-PCR targeting the TCR CDR3 relied on the HTBI primer set. TCRdb independently ran MiXCR on the multiplex PCR reads; one entry per CDR3 protein. The sample has approximately 360,000 distinct CDR3 sequences, around 16% seen once; the top ten hold roughly a quarter. The sample comprised blood. Receptor source: a woman under 30 with Graves' hyperthyroidism that later progressed to Graves' ophthalmopathy.

Many counts were recorded for this clonotype. CDR3 sequence: CASSSGSADTQYF. The CDR3 DNA is TGTGCCAGCTCTAGCGGGAGTGCAGATACGCAGTATTTT. This chain uses TRBV18 with TRBJ2-3; 9 bases fit TRBD2. With V trimmed by 6 bases and J by 4 bases, 2 bases remained unmatched. The CDR3 consists of 13 residues. The germline V gene encodes CDR1 KGHSH and CDR2 LQKENI.

This clonotype was picked up many times. The rearrangement links TRBV5-1 to TRBJ1-3; unclear D gene. CDR3 size: 14 residues. Trimming took off 1 base at V and 2 bases at J, with 7 bases between the two ends. Germline V gives CDR1 SGHRS, CDR2 YFSETQ. The CDR3 spells CASSLKEAGNTIYF. The CDR3, as DNA: TGCGCCAGCAGCTTGAAGGAAGCTGGAAACACCATATATTTT.

The CDR3 here is CASSVTPVGLAGASVETQYF. In DNA form, the CDR3 reads TGTGCCAGCAGCGTTACCCCGGTCGGGCTAGCGGGCGCCTCCGTGGAGACCCAGTACTTC. The chain uses TRBV7-2 and TRBJ2-5; TRBD2 agrees at 8 bases. The CDR3 runs 20 residues. Unmatched junction bases numbered 25, after V lost 5 bases and J lost 5 bases. Germline CDR1 and CDR2: SGHTA and FQGNSA.

At least ten counts were recorded for this clonotype. The V call is TRBV12-3 or TRBV12-4, the J call TRBJ2-3, with D perhaps matching TRBD2 (6 bases). This CDR3 spans 15 amino acids. V was cut by 8 bases and J by 3 bases, with 18 bases left in between. The CDR3 is CASALGDWETDTQYF. The CDR3 nucleotides read TGTGCCAGCGCCCTGGGGGACTGGGAAACAGATACGCAGTATTTT.

This clonotype was observed at least ten times. This chain connects TRBV12-3 or TRBV12-4 to TRBJ2-1; D remains unclear. The CDR3 totals 13 residues. With 3 bases removed from V and 12 bases from J, the gap between germline ends came to 15 bases. Here the CDR3 reads CASSFSSTGGQFF. The CDR3 coding sequence is TGTGCCAGCAGTTTCTCGTCAACGGGTGGGCAGTTCTTC.

Notes on this clonotype: A read error may account for a junction end that differs from germline. This chain joins TRBV13 and TRBJ2-7, with 7 positions matching TRBD2. This CDR3 comprises 14 residues. Looked up from germline, CDR1 is PRHDT and CDR2 is FYEKMQ (reference sequence). The CDR3 region has the DNA TGTGCCAGCAGCGTAGGGCGGGGGTCCTACGAGCAGTACTTC. Its protein is CASSVGRGSYEQYF.

This clonotype was detected ten times or more. The gene calls are TRBV28 and TRBJ2-5, with 7 nucleotides matching TRBD1. From germline, CDR1 is MDHEN and CDR2 SYDVKM. The V segment lost 5 bases and the J segment 4 bases; nucleotides outside the gene matches: 7. The CDR3 covers 14 residues. CDR3: CASSRTGERETQYF. As DNA, the CDR3 is TGTGCCAGCAGTAGAACAGGGGAACGAGAGACCCAGTACTTC.

This chain uses TRBV6-1 with TRBJ1-4, with D unclear. This CDR3 contains 14 residues. Germline-derived CDR1 and CDR2 are MNHNS and SASEGT. V was cut by 5 bases and J by 5 bases, with 12 bases left in between. The CDR3 coding sequence is TGTGCCAGCAGTTCCGGGAACCGAAATGAAAAACTGTTTTTT. This gives the protein CASSSGNRNEKLFF.

The sample holds many counts of this clonotype. The chain uses TRBV7-9 and TRBJ2-7; D gene uncertain. Trimming cost V 1 base and J 0 bases, with 16 bases left between them. CDR3 length equals 17 residues. Germline-derived CDR1 and CDR2 are SEHNR and FQNEAQ (reference sequence). CDR3 region: CASSLEMAVALSYEQYF. The CDR3 DNA follows: TGTGCCAGCAGCTTAGAGATGGCGGTCGCCCTCTCCTACGAGCAGTACTTC.

The chain is built from TRBV27 and TRBJ2-5, with a weak D call TRBD1 (6 bases). CDR1 MNHEY and CDR2 SMNVEV come from the germline V gene (reference sequence). CDR3 length equals 16 residues. The V end was cut by 4 bases, the J end by 1 base, with 16 bases between. The CDR3 DNA reads TGTGCCAGCAGTTCGACCACCGGGACACCCCAAGAGACCCAGTACTTC. This gives the protein CASSSTTGTPQETQYF.

This clonotype was detected only a few times. One end of the junction does not line up with germline, which may come from a read error. Written as DNA, the CDR3 is TGCCTTAGCGGGAGCTCCTACAATGAGCAGTTCTTC. This sequence encodes CLSGSSYNEQFF. The chain links TRBV18 to TRBJ2-1; TRBD2 matches 9 bases. Germline V gives CDR1 KGHSH, CDR2 LQKENI. The CDR3 is 12 amino acids.

This clonotype has just a few counts. The V gene is TRBV7-9, the J gene TRBJ2-3; 7 bases are a match to TRBD2. Germline CDR1 and CDR2: SEHNR and FQNEAQ (reference sequence). The CDR3 has 17 residues. The V and J ends lost 3 bases and 6 bases, in that order; junction bases with no gene match: 15. CDR3 nucleotide sequence: TGTGCCAGCAGCTTTAGCGGCGACACTAGCGTTGGCGATACGCAGTATTTT. Its translation is CASSFSGDTSVGDTQYF.

The chain couples TRBV4-3 to TRBJ2-3, with 10 bases fitting TRBD2. V trimming: 8 bases; J trimming: 5 bases; junction bases outside the gene matches: 10. Germline values: CDR1 LGHNA, CDR2 YSLEER. The CDR3 is made up of 15 amino acids. The CDR3 nucleotides read TGCGCCAGCCGACAGCGGGAGGGCCCCGGAGATACGCAGTATTTT. It encodes CASRQREGPGDTQYF.

In its sample, this clonotype was seen many times. The chain's CDR3 is CASRGAFGYTF. CDR3 in DNA: TGTGCCAGCAGGGGGGCTTTTGGCTACACCTTC. The V gene is TRBV2, the J gene TRBJ1-2, with a tentative D call TRBD1 (6 bases). V was pared by 6 bases and J by 7 bases, with 9 bases between. Germline loops: CDR1 SNHLY, CDR2 FYNNEI. CDR3 length: 11 amino acids.

This clonotype was picked up a small number of times. The J gene is TRBJ2-7, the V gene TRBV4-3; unclear D gene. The CDR3 contains 14 residues. Germline V lookup: CDR1 LGHNA, CDR2 YSLEER. V lost 4 bases to trimming and J lost 2 bases, with 12 bases between them. The CDR3 nucleotides read TGCGCCAGCAGCCTTTATGGGCCCACCTACGAGCAGTACTTC. Its protein is CASSLYGPTYEQYF.

This clonotype was counted between two and nine times. The V call is TRBV15, the J call TRBJ2-5; the D gene could be TRBD1 or TRBD2 (5 bases each). The CDR3 covers 13 residues. The V gene's germline CDR1 is LNHNV and CDR2 YYDKDF (reference sequence). V lost 1 base, J lost 6 bases, and 9 bases lay in between. This CDR3 is CATSRGGRKTQYF. The CDR3 DNA reads as TGTGCCACCAGCAGAGGGGGGAGAAAGACCCAGTACTTC.

This clonotype has a count of ten or more. The rearrangement joins TRBV12-3 or TRBV12-4 to TRBJ1-1, with 7 nucleotides matching TRBD1. With 4 bases clipped from V and 0 bases from J, the junction kept 8 bases outside the gene matches. The CDR3 runs 16 residues. CDR3 sequence (DNA): TGTGCCAGCAGTTCCCCACAGGGGTTTGTGAACACTGAAGCTTTCTTT. The encoded protein is CASSSPQGFVNTEAFF.

This clonotype showed up many times. For the CDR3, the DNA is TGTGCCAGCGGAACCGGGACAGGGTCCTACGAGCAGTACTTC. This translates into CASGTGTGSYEQYF. This rearrangement joins TRBV28 to TRBJ2-7; 9 bases align to TRBD1. This CDR3 region has 14 residues. In germline, CDR1 is MDHEN, CDR2 SYDVKM. J gave up 1 base and V 8 bases, and 6 bases lay outside the gene matches.

This clonotype was found a few times. This may come from a read error, since a much larger clone is one base off. The J gene is TRBJ2-2, the V gene TRBV20-1; TRBD1 aligns across 8 bases. The CDR3 spans 14 residues. Germline-derived CDR1 and CDR2 are DFQATT and SNEGSKA (reference sequence). The CDR3 protein is CSAVTGGNAGELFF. In nucleotides, the CDR3 is TGCAGTGCCGTAACAGGGGGGAACGCCGGGGAGCTGTTTTTT.

The chain is built from TRBV7-6 and TRBJ1-6, with D hard to call. Germline V gene data show CDR1 as SGHVS and CDR2 as FNYEAQ. Trimming cost V 1 base and J 2 bases, with 6 bases left between them. The CDR3 is 15 residues long. CDR3 in DNA: TGTGCCAGCAGCTTAGTAACAGCCTATAATTCACCCCTCCACTTT. It encodes CASSLVTAYNSPLHF.

The CDR3 protein is CASSKRLQGAYNEQYF. The CDR3 nucleotides read TGTGCCAGCAGTAAGAGATTACAGGGGGCTTATAACGAGCAGTACTTC. The genes are TRBV6-2 or TRBV6-3 and TRBJ2-7, with 9 bases matching TRBD1. Germline V gene sequence: CDR1 MNHEY, CDR2 SVGEGT. The CDR3 loop spans 16 amino acids. Trimming took 5 bases from V and 5 from J; bases not matched to a gene: 13.

This clonotype has more than one count but fewer than ten. The V call is TRBV5-1, the J call TRBJ1-2; maybe TRBD1 (6 bases). The CDR3 totals 17 residues. Per germline, CDR1 SGHRS and CDR2 YFSETQ. The V gene lost 0 bases and the J gene lost 4 bases, with 19 bases spanning the gap. As DNA, the CDR3 is TGCGCCAGCAGCTTGGGTCAGGGGCAAATTCCTAGCTATGGCTACACCTTC. Translation: CASSLGQGQIPSYGYTF.

The chain has TRBV30 and TRBJ1-6; D not resolved. Germline V CDR1 and CDR2: GTSNPN, SVGIG (reference sequence). V lost 3 bases and J 0 bases, leaving 18 bases between the germline ends. The CDR3 is made up of 18 amino acids. The CDR3 DNA reads as TGTGCCTGGAGCGGCACAATTCTTTATTCCTCCTATAATTCACCCCTCCACTTT. This encodes CAWSGTILYSSYNSPLHF.

The rearrangement uses TRBV5-5 and TRBJ2-2; 12 nucleotides align to TRBD1. Per the germline V gene, CDR1 is SGHKS and CDR2 is YYEKEE (reference sequence). V lost 2 bases and J lost 9; bases outside the gene matches: 5. The CDR3 has 15 amino acids. The CDR3 sequence is CASSLGDRGLRELFF. The CDR3 DNA reads as TGTGCCAGCAGCTTAGGGGACAGGGGGCTCAGGGAGCTGTTTTTT.

The genes are TRBV12-3 or TRBV12-4 and TRBJ2-7; no definite D call. CDR3 length: 14 amino acids. Between the trimmed V and J ends, which lost 4 bases and 4 bases, there was a span of 14 bases. CDR3 sequence: CASSSPPADYEQYF. CDR3 nucleotide sequence: TGTGCCAGCAGTTCCCCGCCGGCAGATTACGAGCAGTACTTC.

The table lists this clonotype with many counts. The chain employs TRBV19 and TRBJ1-1; 11 positions match TRBD1. The germline gives CDR1 LNHDA, CDR2 SQIVND (reference sequence). This CDR3 spans 17 amino acids. V was clipped by 5 bases and J by 0 bases; unmatched bases: 8. The CDR3 coding sequence is TGTGCCAGTAGTTTGGACAGGGGGCGCCGGATGAACACTGAAGCTTTCTTT. It encodes CASSLDRGRRMNTEAFF.

This clonotype was seen a handful of times. CDR3 nucleotides: TGTGCCAGCAGCTTGGAAAGGGGTTCCTACAATGAGCAGTTCTTC. The encoded protein is CASSLERGSYNEQFF. The J gene is TRBJ2-1, the V gene TRBV5-4; tentative D call: TRBD1 (5 bases). The CDR3 consists of 15 residues. The germline V and J ends were trimmed by 0 bases and 1 base, with 8 bases remaining between them. The V gene's germline CDR1 is SGHNT and CDR2 YYREEE (reference sequence).